Each of the 14 T cell receptor beta chains below was sequenced from the same sample in a study of T cell responses to AZD1222 COVID-19 vaccine. Assay used: immunoSEQ multiplex PCR; TCRdb lists only in-frame clones, some missing. In the table there are about 110,000 clones, around 89% of which are singletons. The material was peripheral blood, obtained on day 0 of AZD1222 vaccination. These receptors all come from an adult in good health.

This clone occurred once. The gene calls are TRBV18 and TRBJ2-7, with D perhaps TRBD1 or TRBD2 (7 bases each). Germline V lookup: CDR1 KGHSH, CDR2 LQKENI. The CDR3 runs 15 residues. Trimming shortened V by 3 bases and J by 7 bases, and 19 bases separated the two germline ends. Written as DNA, the CDR3 is TGTGCCAGCTCACCGACGACAGGGAGGGCGAAAGAGCAGTACTTC. This encodes CASSPTTGRAKEQYF.

The V and J genes are TRBV7-2 and TRBJ1-2; 11 nucleotides agree with TRBD1. Germline trimming cut 5 bases from V and 7 bases from J; bases unmatched to any gene: 9. Germline V gene data show CDR1 as SGHTA and CDR2 as FQGNSA. CDR3 length equals 15 residues. CDR3 in DNA: TGTGCCAGCAGCGGGGGGACAGGGGGATCCAGTGGCTACACCTTC. Protein: CASSGGTGGSSGYTF.

V and J are TRBV27 and TRBJ2-7; a weak D match, TRBD2 (6 bases). Trimming stripped 5 bases from V and 1 base from J, with 12 bases between. CDR3 size: 14 residues. Germline assignment: CDR1 MNHEY and CDR2 SMNVEV (reference sequence). CDR3 residues: CASSPRAGSYEQYF. CDR3 sequence (DNA): TGTGCCAGCAGTCCCCGTGCGGGGTCCTACGAGCAGTACTTC.

The rearrangement joins TRBV30 to TRBJ2-1; D may be TRBD2 (5 bases). The V and J ends lost 2 bases and 3 bases respectively, with 8 bases between them. The CDR3 extends over 13 amino acids. CDR1 and CDR2 from the germline V gene are GTSNPN and SVGIG (reference sequence). As DNA, the CDR3 is TGTGCCTGGAGTTTCCGGGACTACAATGAGCAGTTCTTC. Its translation: CAWSFRDYNEQFF.

The gene calls are TRBV14 and TRBJ2-7; the D gene could be TRBD1 or TRBD2 (6 bases each). The CDR3 runs to 15 residues. Germline values: CDR1 SGHDN, CDR2 FVKESK. The V gene lost 4 bases and the J gene lost 4 bases, with 17 bases spanning the gap. The CDR3 DNA follows: TGTGCCAGCAGCCGACTAAGGGGGGATTCGTACGAGCAGTACTTC. It encodes CASSRLRGDSYEQYF.

The chain combines TRBV11-2 with TRBJ1-5; weak D call: TRBD1 (5 bases). The V end lost 4 bases, the J end lost 9 bases, and 7 bases lay between the germline ends. Germline V lookup: CDR1 SGHAT, CDR2 FQNNGV. The CDR3 is 11 amino acids. The DNA for the CDR3 is TGTGCCAGCAGCTCCACAGGGCCCCAGCATTTT. Encoded protein: CASSSTGPQHF.

V gene TRBV5-4 combines with J gene TRBJ1-3, with 9 bases aligning to TRBD1. This CDR3 region has 17 residues. Per the germline V gene, CDR1 is SGHNT and CDR2 is YYREEE (reference sequence). The V and J ends lost 5 bases and 0 bases, in that order; junction bases with no gene match: 9. Written as DNA, the CDR3 is TGTGCCAGCAGTCAAGGACAGGGGATCAGCTCTGGAAACACCATATATTTT. The encoded protein is CASSQGQGISSGNTIYF.

The chain links TRBV7-9 to TRBJ2-7; 9 bases match TRBD1. The germline V gene has CDR1 SEHNR and CDR2 FQNEAQ (reference sequence). The CDR3 spans 14 residues. V dropped 5 bases and J dropped 8; count of bases not matched to a gene: 10. CDR3 region: CASSAPGQGLKQYF. The CDR3 DNA follows: TGTGCCAGCAGCGCCCCGGGACAGGGCCTGAAGCAGTACTTC.

The chain uses TRBV19 and TRBJ2-7; 12 positions match TRBD2. CDR3 length: 13 residues. CDR1 is LNHDA and CDR2 is SQIVND in the germline V gene (reference sequence). V shed 9 bases and J 2 bases; nucleotides not matched to a gene: 2. CDR3 loop: CASRTSGAYEQYF. The CDR3 region has the DNA TGTGCCAGCAGGACTAGCGGGGCCTACGAGCAGTACTTC.

V is TRBV7-6 and J is TRBJ1-1; the D is unclear. The CDR3 consists of 15 residues. In germline, CDR1 is SGHVS, CDR2 FNYEAQ. The germline V and J ends were trimmed by 5 bases and 6 bases, with 19 bases remaining between them. CDR3 sequence reads: CASSPYSSRPSEAFF. The DNA of the CDR3 is TGTGCCAGCAGCCCCTATTCCAGCAGGCCCTCTGAAGCTTTCTTT.

The gene calls are TRBV18 and TRBJ2-7; the D gene is possibly TRBD1 (5 bases). V was shortened by 3 bases and J by 3 bases, with 12 bases between the two germline ends. Germline CDR1 is KGHSH and CDR2 is LQKENI. CDR3 size: 14 residues. In nucleotides, the CDR3 is TGTGCCAGCTCACCGCAGGGTATGGACTACGAGCAGTACTTC. This encodes CASSPQGMDYEQYF.

This clone has just one count. The chain carries TRBV5-1 and TRBJ1-1; 8 bases align to TRBD1. Germline CDR1 SGHRS, CDR2 YFSETQ. The CDR3 contains 16 residues. The ends lost 2 bases at V and 4 bases at J; junction bases unmatched: 10. In nucleotides, the CDR3 is TGCGCCAGCAGCTTATTAGGACAGGGTGGCGTCACTGAAGCTTTCTTT. It specifies CASSLLGQGGVTEAFF.

J is TRBJ1-3 and V is TRBV7-6; D unresolved. V gave up 1 base and J gave up 8 bases, with 6 bases separating them. The CDR3 runs 12 residues. From germline, CDR1 is SGHVS and CDR2 FNYEAQ. The CDR3: CASSLDADTIYF. CDR3 coding DNA: TGTGCCAGCAGCTTAGACGCGGACACCATATATTTT.

The rearrangement links TRBV7-8 to TRBJ2-1; no clear D. Per germline, CDR1 SGHVS and CDR2 FQNEAQ. V gave up 4 bases and J gave up 8 bases, with 15 bases separating them. This CDR3 has 14 amino acids. Here the CDR3 DNA reads TGTGCCAGCAGCTCCGTAGGGCCCCCCCATGAGCAGTTCTTC. It yields the protein CASSSVGPPHEQFF.